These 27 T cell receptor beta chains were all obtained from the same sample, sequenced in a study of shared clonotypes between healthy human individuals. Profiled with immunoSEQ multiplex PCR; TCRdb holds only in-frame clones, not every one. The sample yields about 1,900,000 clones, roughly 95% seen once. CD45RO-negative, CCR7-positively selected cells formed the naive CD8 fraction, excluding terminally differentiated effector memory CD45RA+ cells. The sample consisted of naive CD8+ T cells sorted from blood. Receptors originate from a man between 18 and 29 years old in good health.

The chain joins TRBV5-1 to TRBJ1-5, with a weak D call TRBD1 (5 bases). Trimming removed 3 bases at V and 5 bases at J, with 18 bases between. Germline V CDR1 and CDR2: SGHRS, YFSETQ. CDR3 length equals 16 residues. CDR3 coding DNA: TGCGCCAGCAGCTCCGGGCTGTTGGGGGACCATCAGCCCCAGCATTTT. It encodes CASSSGLLGDHQPQHF.

Here the CDR3 DNA reads TGTGCCACCCGGCCAACAGGGCCTCGGGGGGAGACCCAGTACTTC. This translates into CATRPTGPRGETQYF. V usage is TRBV27 and J usage is TRBJ2-5; D may correspond to TRBD1 or TRBD2 (6 bases each). The CDR3 loop spans 15 amino acids. V lost 10 bases, J lost 5 bases, and 23 bases lay in between. Germline lookup yields CDR1 MNHEY and CDR2 SMNVEV (reference sequence).

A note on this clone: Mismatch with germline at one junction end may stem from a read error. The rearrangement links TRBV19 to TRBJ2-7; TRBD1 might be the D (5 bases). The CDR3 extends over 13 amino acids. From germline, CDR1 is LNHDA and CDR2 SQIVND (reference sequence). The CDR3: CASSVDRAYEQYF. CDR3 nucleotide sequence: TGTGCCAGTAGTGTAGACAGAGCCTACGAGCAGTACTTC.

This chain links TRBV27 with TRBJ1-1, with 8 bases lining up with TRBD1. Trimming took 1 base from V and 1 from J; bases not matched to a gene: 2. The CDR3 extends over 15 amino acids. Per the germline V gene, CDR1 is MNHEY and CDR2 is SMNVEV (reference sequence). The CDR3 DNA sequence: TGTGCCAGCAGTTTATTAGGACAGGGGAACACTGAAGCTTTCTTT. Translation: CASSLLGQGNTEAFF.

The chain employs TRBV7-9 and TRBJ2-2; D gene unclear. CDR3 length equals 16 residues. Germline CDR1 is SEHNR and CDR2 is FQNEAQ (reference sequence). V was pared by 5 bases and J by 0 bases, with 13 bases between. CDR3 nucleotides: TGTGCCAGCAGCCCCTTGGGTGGGGCGAACACCGGGGAGCTGTTTTTT. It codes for CASSPLGGANTGELFF.

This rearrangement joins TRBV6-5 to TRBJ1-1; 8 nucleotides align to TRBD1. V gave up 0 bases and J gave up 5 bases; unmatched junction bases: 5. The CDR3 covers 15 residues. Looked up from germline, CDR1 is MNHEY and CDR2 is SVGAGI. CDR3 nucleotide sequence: TGTGCCAGCAGTTACTCGATCCAGGGGGCAACTGAAGCTTTCTTT. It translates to CASSYSIQGATEAFF.

The CDR3 DNA reads as TGTGCCAGCCGGCGGGGGGACTCCTACAATGAGCAGTTCTTC. Protein product: CASRRGDSYNEQFF. This rearrangement joins TRBV2 to TRBJ2-1; 8 bases are shared with TRBD2. Germline CDR1 reads SNHLY; CDR2 reads FYNNEI. This CDR3 region has 14 residues. Trimming took 8 bases from V and 0 from J; bases not matched to a gene: 3.

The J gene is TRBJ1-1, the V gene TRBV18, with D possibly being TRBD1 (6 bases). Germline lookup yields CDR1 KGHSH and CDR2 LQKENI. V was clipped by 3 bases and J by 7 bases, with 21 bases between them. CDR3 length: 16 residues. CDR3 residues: CASSPDRGRQEIEAFF. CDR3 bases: TGTGCCAGCTCACCGGATCGCGGCAGACAGGAAATTGAAGCTTTCTTT.

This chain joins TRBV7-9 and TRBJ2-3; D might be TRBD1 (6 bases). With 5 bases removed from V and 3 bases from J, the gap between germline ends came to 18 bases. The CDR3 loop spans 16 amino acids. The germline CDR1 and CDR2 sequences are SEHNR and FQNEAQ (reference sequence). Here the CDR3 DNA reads TGTGCCAGCAGCGGTTGGGCGGCAGGGGTTACAGATACGCAGTATTTT. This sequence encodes CASSGWAAGVTDTQYF.

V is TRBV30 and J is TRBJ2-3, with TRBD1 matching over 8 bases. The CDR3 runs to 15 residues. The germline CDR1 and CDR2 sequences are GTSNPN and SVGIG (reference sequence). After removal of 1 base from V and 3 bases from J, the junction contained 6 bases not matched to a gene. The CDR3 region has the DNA TGTGCCTGGAGTGGAGGACAGGGTATAACAGATACGCAGTATTTT. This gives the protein CAWSGGQGITDTQYF.

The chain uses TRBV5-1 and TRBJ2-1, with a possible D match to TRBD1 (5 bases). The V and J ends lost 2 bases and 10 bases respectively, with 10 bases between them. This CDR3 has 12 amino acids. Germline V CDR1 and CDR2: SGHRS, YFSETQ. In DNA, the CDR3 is TGCGCCAGCAGCTTCTATGGACAAGAGCAGTTCTTC. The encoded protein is CASSFYGQEQFF.

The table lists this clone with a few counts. The CDR3 DNA is TGCGCCAGCAGCCAAGGGATGAACGACTATGGCTACACCTTC. Its translation is CASSQGMNDYGYTF. The V call is TRBV4-1, the J call TRBJ1-2; D not resolved. Trimming took 1 base from V and 3 from J, leaving 9 bases between them. The CDR3 is made up of 14 amino acids. CDR1 is MGHRA and CDR2 is YSYEKL in the germline V gene.

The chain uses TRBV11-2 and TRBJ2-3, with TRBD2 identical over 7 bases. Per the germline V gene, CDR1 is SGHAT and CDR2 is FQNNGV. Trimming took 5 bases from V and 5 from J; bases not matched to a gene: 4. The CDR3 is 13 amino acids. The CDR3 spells CASSRGVGDTQYF. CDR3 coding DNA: TGTGCCAGCAGCCGGGGGGTAGGAGATACGCAGTATTTT.

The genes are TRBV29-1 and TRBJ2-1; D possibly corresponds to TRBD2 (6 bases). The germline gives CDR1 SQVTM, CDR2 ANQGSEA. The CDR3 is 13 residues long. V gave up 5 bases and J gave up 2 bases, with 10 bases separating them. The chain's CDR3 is CSVHGSPYNEQFF. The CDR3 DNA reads TGCAGCGTTCACGGGAGTCCCTACAATGAGCAGTTCTTC.

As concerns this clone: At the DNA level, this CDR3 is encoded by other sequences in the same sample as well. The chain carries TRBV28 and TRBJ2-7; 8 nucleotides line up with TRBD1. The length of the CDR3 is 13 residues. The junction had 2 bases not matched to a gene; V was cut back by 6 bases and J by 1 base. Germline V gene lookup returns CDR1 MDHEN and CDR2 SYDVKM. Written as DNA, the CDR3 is TGTGCCAGCAGACGACAGGGGTCCTACGAGCAGTACTTC. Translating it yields CASRRQGSYEQYF.

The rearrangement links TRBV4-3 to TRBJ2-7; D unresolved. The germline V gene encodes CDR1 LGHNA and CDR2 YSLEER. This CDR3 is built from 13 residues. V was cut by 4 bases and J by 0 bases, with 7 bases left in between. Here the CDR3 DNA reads TGCGCCAGCAGCCTGGGGTCCTCCTACGAGCAGTACTTC. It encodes CASSLGSSYEQYF.

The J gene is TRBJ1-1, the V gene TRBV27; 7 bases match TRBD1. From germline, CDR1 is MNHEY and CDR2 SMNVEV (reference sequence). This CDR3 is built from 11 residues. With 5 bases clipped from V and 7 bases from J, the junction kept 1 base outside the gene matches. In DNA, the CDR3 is TGTGCCAGCAGTCAGGGGGGTGAAGCTTTCTTT. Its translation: CASSQGGEAFF.

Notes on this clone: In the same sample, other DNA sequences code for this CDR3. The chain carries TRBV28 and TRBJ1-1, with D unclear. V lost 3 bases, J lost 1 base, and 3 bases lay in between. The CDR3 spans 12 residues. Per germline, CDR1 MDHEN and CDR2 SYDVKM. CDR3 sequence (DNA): TGTGCCAGCAGTTTCAGGAACACTGAAGCTTTCTTT. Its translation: CASSFRNTEAFF.

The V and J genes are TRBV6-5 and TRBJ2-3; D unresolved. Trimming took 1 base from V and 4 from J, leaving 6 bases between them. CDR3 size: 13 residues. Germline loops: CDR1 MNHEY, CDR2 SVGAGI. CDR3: CASSYFGPDTQYF. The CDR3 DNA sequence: TGTGCCAGCAGTTACTTTGGACCAGATACGCAGTATTTT.

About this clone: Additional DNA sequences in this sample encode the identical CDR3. CDR3 DNA: TGTGCCAGCAGCTTCGGGGACACCGGGGAGCTGTTTTTT. Translating it yields CASSFGDTGELFF. The rearrangement links TRBV7-9 to TRBJ2-2, with TRBD2 as a possible D gene (5 bases). V lost 3 bases and J 3 bases, leaving 5 bases between the germline ends. CDR3 length equals 13 residues. The germline CDR1 and CDR2 sequences are SEHNR and FQNEAQ (reference sequence). The variable domain in full, completed from reference TRBV7-9 and TRBJ2-2, reads DTGVSQNPRHKITKRGQNVTFRCDPISEHNRLYWYRQTLGQGPEFLTYFQNEAQLEKSRLLSDRFSAERPKGSFSTLEIQRTEQGDSAMYLCASSFGDTGELFFGEGSRLTVL.

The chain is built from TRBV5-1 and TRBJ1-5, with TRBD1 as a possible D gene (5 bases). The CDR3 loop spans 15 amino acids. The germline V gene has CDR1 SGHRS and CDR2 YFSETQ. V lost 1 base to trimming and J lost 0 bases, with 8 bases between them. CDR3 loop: CASSLWGNSNQPQHF. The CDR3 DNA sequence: TGCGCCAGCAGCTTGTGGGGGAATAGCAATCAGCCCCAGCATTTT.

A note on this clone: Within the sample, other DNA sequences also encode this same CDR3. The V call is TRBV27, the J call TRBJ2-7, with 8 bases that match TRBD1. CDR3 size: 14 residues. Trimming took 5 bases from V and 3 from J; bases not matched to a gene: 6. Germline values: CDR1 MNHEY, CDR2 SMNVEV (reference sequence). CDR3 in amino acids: CASSLRGQDYEQYF. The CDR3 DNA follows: TGTGCCAGCAGTCTCAGGGGACAGGACTACGAGCAGTACTTC.

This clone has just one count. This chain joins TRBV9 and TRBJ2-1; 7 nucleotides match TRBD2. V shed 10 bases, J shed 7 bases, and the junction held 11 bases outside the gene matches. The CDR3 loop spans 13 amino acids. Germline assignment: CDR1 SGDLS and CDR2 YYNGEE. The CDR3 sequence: CASRGDRANEQFF. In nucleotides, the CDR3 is TGTGCCTCACGGGGGGATAGGGCGAATGAGCAGTTCTTC.

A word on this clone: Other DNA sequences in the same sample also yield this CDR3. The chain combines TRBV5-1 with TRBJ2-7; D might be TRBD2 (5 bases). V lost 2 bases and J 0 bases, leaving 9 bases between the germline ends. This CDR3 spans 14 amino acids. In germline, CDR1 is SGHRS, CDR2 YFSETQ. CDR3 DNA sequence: TGCGCCAGCAGCTTCGTAGGGAGCTCCTACGAGCAGTACTTC. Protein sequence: CASSFVGSSYEQYF.

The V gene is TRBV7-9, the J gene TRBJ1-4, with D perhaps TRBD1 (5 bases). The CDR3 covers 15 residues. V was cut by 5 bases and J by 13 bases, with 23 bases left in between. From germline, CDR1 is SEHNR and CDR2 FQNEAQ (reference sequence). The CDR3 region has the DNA TGTGCCAGCAGCCCCCCAGCGACAGTGGATTGGACACTGTTTTTT. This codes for CASSPPATVDWTLFF.

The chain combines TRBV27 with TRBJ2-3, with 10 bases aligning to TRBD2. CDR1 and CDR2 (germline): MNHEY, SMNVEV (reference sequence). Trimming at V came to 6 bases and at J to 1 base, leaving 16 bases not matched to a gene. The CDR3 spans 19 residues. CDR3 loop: CASRPLPLLAGSRTDTQYF. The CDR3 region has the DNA TGTGCCAGCAGGCCCCTTCCGTTACTAGCGGGATCCCGCACAGATACGCAGTATTTT.

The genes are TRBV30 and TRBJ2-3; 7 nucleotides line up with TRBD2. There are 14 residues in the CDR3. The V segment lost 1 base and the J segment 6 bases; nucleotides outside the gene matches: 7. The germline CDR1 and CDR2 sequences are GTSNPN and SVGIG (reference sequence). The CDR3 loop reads CAWSELLGGDTQYF. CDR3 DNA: TGTGCCTGGAGTGAATTATTGGGAGGGGATACGCAGTATTTT.